This TCR beta chain was recovered during a study of T-cell memory formation after mild COVID-19. Across the study: TCR clusters were mostly confined to one donor each. Study observations and caveats: There was no confirmation that second-wave clones peaking on day 37 were SARS-CoV-2 specific. Chiefly within CM and EM were the contracting CD4+ clones; CD8+ ones were within EMRA. The pre-infection memory compartment contained some responding clones, suggesting cross-reactive memory joined.

This clonotype has just a few counts. What it binds is unknown. Via MiXCR, TCRdb re-called the 5' RACE reads, giving one row per CDR3 protein. The sample lists hundreds of thousands of distinct CDR3 sequences; roughly 20% were seen once. This CDR3 is 18 amino acids long. V lost 0 bases and J 5 bases, leaving 21 bases between the germline ends. The germline CDR1 and CDR2 sequences are SGDLS and YYNGEE. This TCR came from an adult woman who had mild COVID-19 (a few samples of this study predate the infection). Cell type and time point are not known. Sequenced material: PBMCs or a T cell subset sorted from them (not recorded which). This chain links TRBV9 with TRBJ2-1; D possibly uses TRBD1 or TRBD2 (6 bases each). The CDR3 here is CASSVAFSSGGGHNEQFF. The CDR3 region has the DNA TGTGCCAGCAGCGTAGCTTTTTCCAGCGGTGGGGGGCACAATGAGCAGTTCTTC.